This T cell receptor beta chain derives from a study of cytomegalovirus exposure and HLA in healthy donors. Both 60 Vbeta primers and 13 Jbeta primers went into the PCR. The assay was immunoSEQ multiplex PCR, and TCRdb's table has in-frame clones only and misses some. The sample table includes 65,000 to 90,000 clones. The sequenced sample was PBMCs. This receptor was obtained from a female donor in good health and CMV-seropositive.

CDR3 sequence reads: CASSLHLDLLTDTQYF. In nucleotides, the CDR3 is TGCGCCAGCAGCTTGCACTTGGACTTACTGACAGATACGCAGTATTTT. The rearrangement uses TRBV5-1 and TRBJ2-3; tentative D call: TRBD2 (5 bases). The germline V and J ends were trimmed by 1 base and 3 bases, with 15 bases remaining between them. The CDR3 extends over 16 amino acids. The germline gives CDR1 SGHRS, CDR2 YFSETQ.